This entry concerns a single T cell receptor (beta chain). In the source study's methods: Reference gene primer amplification gave nucleated cell count estimates. Clones were sequenced by immunoSEQ multiplex PCR, and TCRdb holds only the in-frame ones, with some missing. Clonal size and the V and J genes are those of that table, whereas D and trimming came from the DNA. The sample comprises more than 50,000 clones, about 70% of which are singletons, and approximately 52% rests with the top ten. This entry belongs to a study of blood T cell repertoires in COVID-19. Study background: Some COVID-19 samples were acute and others convalescent; all came from the United States, Italy and Spain. PBMCs, B-cell-depleted T cells, or T cells provided the cDNA or gDNA that made up the material.

This CDR3 spans 16 amino acids. V dropped 1 base and J dropped 4 bases, with 14 bases sitting between them. The germline V gene encodes CDR1 MNHNS and CDR2 SASEGT. The sequenced material came from peripheral blood. The source is a woman of 80 years or more with acute or convalescent COVID-19. The rearrangement links TRBV6-1 to TRBJ1-5, with D possibly matching TRBD1 (6 bases). The CDR3 sequence is CASSEGVGRGNQPQHF. The CDR3 DNA follows: TGTGCCAGCAGTGAAGGAGTAGGGAGGGGGAATCAGCCCCAGCATTTT.